This TCR beta chain was recovered during a study of CD8+ T cells in alopecia areata. Treatment in this sample: oral pan-JAK inhibitor, 5-10 mg twice daily. Lesional scalp tissue (obtained by punch biopsy) and peripheral blood were collected from alopecia areata patients. V lost 3 bases, J lost 6 bases, and 19 bases stayed unmatched. The length of the CDR3 is 18 residues. Germline V gene data show CDR1 as SGDLS and CDR2 as YYNGEE. RNA, once extracted, was reverse transcribed into cDNA for use as the sequencing template. Data came from immunoSEQ multiplex PCR; TCRdb stores just in-frame clones and leaves some out. The sample lists 150,000 to 200,000 clones; about 55% were seen once.

The J gene is TRBJ2-3, the V gene TRBV9, with 7 positions matching TRBD1. The receptor was isolated from a human donor with alopecia areata. The sample in question was CD8+ T cells sorted from blood, obtained at week 24, from a patient treated with tofacitinib. Written as DNA, the CDR3 is TGTGCCAGCAGCGCGAGGGGGCTGGGACAGCCCCCAGGTGATACGCAGTATTTT. Amino acid sequence: CASSARGLGQPPGDTQYF.